One and the same sample provided the 30 T cell receptor beta chains below, sequenced in a study of blood T cell repertoires in COVID-19. The method was immunoSEQ multiplex PCR; TCRdb's version includes in-frame clones alone and lacks a portion of them. The sample shows about 210,000 clones, about nine tenths of them seen only once. Sequencing input: PBMCs or T cells enriched from blood (not recorded which). Receptor source: a man under 40 who had recovered from COVID-19.

The chain couples TRBV27 to TRBJ2-7, with TRBD2 identical over 8 bases. Germline CDR1 and CDR2: MNHEY and SMNVEV (reference sequence). CDR3 length: 16 residues. The V gene end was trimmed by 4 bases and the J gene end by 1 base; junction bases not matched to a gene: 9. The CDR3 here is CASSSTGLALSYEQYF. CDR3 nucleotides: TGTGCCAGCAGTTCTACTGGACTAGCATTATCCTACGAGCAGTACTTC.

This chain joins TRBV4-1 and TRBJ1-5, with D uncertain. In germline, CDR1 is MGHRA, CDR2 YSYEKL. V dropped 4 bases and J dropped 4 bases, with 14 bases sitting between them. The CDR3 is made up of 15 amino acids. The CDR3: CASSLHAAANQPQHF. The CDR3 region has the DNA TGCGCCAGCAGCCTTCACGCGGCGGCTAATCAGCCCCAGCATTTT.

This clone was seen once. V and J are TRBV19 and TRBJ2-3; D is ambiguous. CDR1 is LNHDA and CDR2 is SQIVND in the germline V gene (reference sequence). Trimming took off 5 bases at V and 0 bases at J, with 18 bases between the two ends. CDR3 length: 17 residues. CDR3 residues: CASSAGATHFSTDTQYF. As DNA, the CDR3 is TGTGCCAGTAGTGCCGGTGCCACCCATTTTAGCACAGATACGCAGTATTTT.

The chain has TRBV10-1 and TRBJ2-1, with D possibly TRBD1 on 6 matching bases. V lost 0 bases and J lost 7, with 22 bases in between. CDR3 length: 18 amino acids. CDR1 and CDR2 from the germline V gene are WNHNN and SYGVQD (reference sequence). CDR3 in DNA: TGCGCCAGCAGTGAGTCGCCGTTTACAGGGACCCTACATAATGAGCAGTTCTTC. It encodes CASSESPFTGTLHNEQFF.

The chain joins TRBV10-1 to TRBJ1-1, with D unclear. V dropped 0 bases and J dropped 7 bases, with 12 bases sitting between them. CDR1 and CDR2 (germline): WNHNN, SYGVQD (reference sequence). The CDR3 is 14 amino acids. Here the CDR3 reads CASSESRGGGEAFF. CDR3 nucleotides: TGCGCCAGCAGTGAGTCTCGGGGTGGTGGTGAAGCTTTCTTT.

J is TRBJ1-2 and V is TRBV7-2; D is possibly TRBD1 (5 bases). V lost 5 bases, J lost 7 bases, and 26 bases lay in between. The CDR3 loop spans 17 amino acids. The germline V gene encodes CDR1 SGHTA and CDR2 FQGNSA. The CDR3 sequence: CASSPLVRQGTRSGYTF. CDR3 sequence (DNA): TGTGCCAGCAGCCCCTTGGTGCGTCAGGGCACCCGTTCTGGCTACACCTTC.

The chain carries TRBV11-2 and TRBJ2-3; the match to TRBD1 covers 7 bases. Germline CDR1 and CDR2: SGHAT and FQNNGV. V lost 7 bases to trimming and J lost 6 bases; unmatched junction nucleotides: 10. The CDR3 is 14 amino acids. CDR3 coding DNA: TGTGCCAGCACTCAAACGACAGGGTTTGATACGCAGTATTTT. Translating gives CASTQTTGFDTQYF.

This CDR3 is CASSPTSGGEETQYF. CDR3 bases: TGCGCCAGCAGCCCGACTAGCGGGGGGGAAGAGACCCAGTACTTC. This chain connects TRBV5-1 to TRBJ2-5; 14 bases are a match to TRBD2. The CDR3 runs 15 residues. Germline V gene data show CDR1 as SGHRS and CDR2 as YFSETQ. V was clipped by 4 bases and J by 3 bases; unmatched bases: 2.

The CDR3 nucleotides are TGTGCCAGCAGCCCCTACAGGGTTGTTAGCTACACCTTC. Encoded protein: CASSPYRVVSYTF. This chain links TRBV12-3 or TRBV12-4 with TRBJ1-2, with D possibly matching TRBD1 (6 bases). This CDR3 is 13 amino acids long. Trimming took 6 bases from V and 9 from J, leaving 17 bases between them.

This chain joins TRBV19 and TRBJ1-1, with D possibly TRBD1 on 5 matching bases. Germline CDR1 is LNHDA and CDR2 is SQIVND (reference sequence). The CDR3 consists of 15 residues. With 8 bases removed from V and 4 bases from J, the gap between germline ends came to 20 bases. The CDR3 protein is CASSRLQGFGTEAFF. The CDR3 DNA reads as TGTGCCAGTTCCCGACTTCAGGGTTTTGGCACTGAAGCTTTCTTT.

This chain links TRBV30 with TRBJ1-2; no clear D. CDR1 and CDR2 (germline): GTSNPN, SVGIG (reference sequence). The V end was cut by 2 bases, the J end by 7 bases, with 17 bases between. The CDR3 runs to 14 residues. CDR3 in DNA: TGTGCCTGGAGTTCACCCCCCCACCTAGGTGGCTACACCTTC. It yields the protein CAWSSPPHLGGYTF.

CDR3 residues: CASRQTGEGYEQYF. DNA of the CDR3: TGTGCCAGCAGGCAGACAGGGGAGGGCTACGAGCAGTACTTC. This chain uses TRBV6-5 with TRBJ2-7; a possible D gene is TRBD1 (8 bases). Germline V gene sequence: CDR1 MNHEY, CDR2 SVGAGI. The CDR3 is made up of 14 amino acids. Trimming cost V 6 bases and J 3 bases, with 15 bases left between them.

The chain links TRBV19 to TRBJ1-5; 7 bases fit TRBD1. Germline CDR1 and CDR2: LNHDA and SQIVND (reference sequence). The CDR3 sequence is 14 residues long. V shed 4 bases, J shed 6 bases, and the junction held 6 bases outside the gene matches. CDR3 sequence (DNA): TGTGCCAGTAGTACCAACGACAGGGTTCAGCCCCAGCATTTT. This sequence encodes CASSTNDRVQPQHF.

The rearrangement uses TRBV2 and TRBJ1-5; D is unclear. Germline loops: CDR1 SNHLY, CDR2 FYNNEI. With 7 bases removed from V and 0 bases from J, the gap between germline ends came to 19 bases. The CDR3 length is 17 residues. The CDR3 DNA reads TGTGCCAGCACCCGAAGTGGACGGGGATATAGCAATCAGCCCCAGCATTTT. Residues: CASTRSGRGYSNQPQHF. The variable domain in full, completed from reference TRBV2 and TRBJ1-5, reads EPEVTQTPSHQVTQMGQEVILRCVPISNHLYFYWYRQILGQKVEFLVSFYNNEISEKSEIFDDQFSVERPDGSNFTLKIRSTKLEDSAMYFCASTRSGRGYSNQPQHFGDGTRLSIL.

This clone was counted only a few times. The V gene is TRBV6-5, the J gene TRBJ1-5; 7 bases are a match to TRBD1. Germline CDR1 is MNHEY and CDR2 is SVGAGI. The CDR3 length is 13 residues. V was pared by 7 bases and J by 1 base, with 1 base of the junction left unmatched. The CDR3 sequence: CASTGGSNQPQHF. As DNA, the CDR3 is TGTGCCAGCACAGGGGGGAGCAATCAGCCCCAGCATTTT.

The chain is built from TRBV7-9 and TRBJ2-1; TRBD2 matches at 8 bases. The CDR3 is 17 amino acids. V shed 1 base, J shed 4 bases, and the junction held 9 bases outside the gene matches. Per the germline V gene, CDR1 is SEHNR and CDR2 is FQNEAQ (reference sequence). CDR3 DNA: TGTGCCAGCAGCTTAGTTCGGGCGGGGGGACTTTACAATGAGCAGTTCTTC. Protein: CASSLVRAGGLYNEQFF.

The rearrangement uses TRBV25-1 and TRBJ1-3, with a weak D call TRBD1 (6 bases). The CDR3 sequence is 15 residues long. Germline V gene sequence: CDR1 MGHDK, CDR2 SYGVNS. The V and J ends lost 5 bases and 4 bases respectively, with 15 bases between them. CDR3 sequence (DNA): TGTGCCAGCAGTTACGTCCCGGGACAAGGAAACACCATATATTTT. This translates into CASSYVPGQGNTIYF.

The rearrangement links TRBV25-1 to TRBJ1-5; 12 nucleotides align to TRBD1. Germline V gene lookup returns CDR1 MGHDK and CDR2 SYGVNS. The CDR3 has 17 amino acids. The V gene end was trimmed by 4 bases and the J gene end by 5 bases; junction bases not matched to a gene: 9. The CDR3 nucleotides read TGTGCCAGCAGTGGTGGGACAGGGGGCTGGAGAGATCAGCCCCAGCATTTT. This codes for CASSGGTGGWRDQPQHF.

V usage is TRBV7-9 and J usage is TRBJ1-6, with a possible D match to TRBD1 (5 bases). Trimming left V 4 bases short and J 0 bases short, with 10 bases between. Germline V gene data show CDR1 as SEHNR and CDR2 as FQNEAQ (reference sequence). The CDR3 has 16 amino acids. DNA for the CDR3: TGTGCCAGCAGCTCTAGACAGAGCTCCTATAATTCACCCCTCCACTTT. It encodes CASSSRQSSYNSPLHF.

V usage is TRBV19 and J usage is TRBJ1-2, with 7 bases aligning to TRBD1. CDR1 is LNHDA, CDR2 SQIVND, per germline (reference sequence). This CDR3 region has 13 residues. The trim removed 6 bases at V and 6 bases at J, leaving 7 bases unmatched. The CDR3 protein is CASSTGQTNGYTF. Here the CDR3 DNA reads TGTGCCAGTAGCACGGGACAGACTAATGGCTACACCTTC.

The J gene is TRBJ2-1, the V gene TRBV29-1; TRBD2 matches at 11 bases. Trimming took 1 base from V and 1 from J; bases not matched to a gene: 9. This CDR3 spans 18 amino acids. CDR1 and CDR2 (germline): SQVTM, ANQGSEA. The CDR3 DNA follows: TGCAGCGTTGAAGTGGCGCCTGGGACTAGCGGATCCTACAATGAGCAGTTCTTC. Translation gives CSVEVAPGTSGSYNEQFF.

The rearrangement links TRBV7-8 to TRBJ2-5, with 11 bases matching TRBD2. CDR3 length equals 16 residues. The V gene's germline CDR1 is SGHVS and CDR2 FQNEAQ. V lost 0 bases and J lost 1; bases outside the gene matches: 1. As DNA, the CDR3 is TGTGCCAGCAGCTTAGCCGGGACTAGCGGCCAAGAGACCCAGTACTTC. Translation gives CASSLAGTSGQETQYF. Full variable domain (remainder filled in from reference TRBV7-8 and TRBJ2-5): GAGVSQSPRYKVAKRGQDVALRCDPISGHVSLFWYQQALGQGPEFLTYFQNEAQLDKSGLPSDRFFAERPEGSVSTLKIQRTQQEDSAVYLCASSLAGTSGQETQYFGPGTRLLVL.

The chain links TRBV7-2 to TRBJ2-7, with D uncertain. The CDR3 covers 12 residues. V shed 2 bases and J shed 3 bases, with 5 bases lying between them. Germline CDR1 reads SGHTA; CDR2 reads FQGNSA. This CDR3 reads CASSLSHYEQYF. CDR3 nucleotides: TGTGCCAGCAGCTTATCCCACTACGAGCAGTACTTC. The variable domain in full, completed from reference TRBV7-2 and TRBJ2-7, reads GAGVSQSPSNKVTEKGKDVELRCDPISGHTALYWYRQSLGQGLEFLIYFQGNSAPDKSGLPSDRFSAERTGGSVSTLTIQRTQQEDSAVYLCASSLSHYEQYFGPGTRLTVT.

This clone was counted a single time. The chain links TRBV5-5 to TRBJ2-7; 11 nucleotides match TRBD1. With 1 base clipped from V and 4 bases from J, the junction kept 7 bases outside the gene matches. Germline CDR1 is SGHKS and CDR2 is YYEKEE (reference sequence). The length of the CDR3 is 16 residues. The CDR3 nucleotides read TGTGCCAGCAGCTTGTATGACGGGACAGGGGGATACGAGCAGTACTTC. It yields the protein CASSLYDGTGGYEQYF.

The sample holds a few counts of this clone. The chain links TRBV9 to TRBJ2-7, with 10 positions matching TRBD1. The trim removed 4 bases at V and 2 bases at J, leaving 3 bases unmatched. Looked up from germline, CDR1 is SGDLS and CDR2 is YYNGEE. This CDR3 has 14 amino acids. The CDR3 sequence: CASSPGQGPYEQYF. For the CDR3, the DNA is TGTGCCAGCAGCCCGGGACAGGGGCCCTACGAGCAGTACTTC. Looking up the rest from reference TRBV9 and TRBJ2-7 gives the full variable domain: DSGVTQTPKHLITATGQRVTLRCSPRSGDLSVYWYQQSLDQGLQFLIQYYNGEERAKGNILERFSAQQFPDLHSELNLSSLELGDSALYFCASSPGQGPYEQYFGPGTRLTVT.

The chain uses TRBV6-2 or TRBV6-3 and TRBJ2-1, with 10 nucleotides matching TRBD2. Germline CDR1 is MNHEY and CDR2 is SVGEGT. The trim removed 0 bases at V and 9 bases at J, leaving 11 bases unmatched. The CDR3 runs to 17 residues. The CDR3 sequence: CASSYSLRLAGVGEQFF. In DNA, the CDR3 is TGTGCCAGCAGTTACTCGTTACGTCTAGCGGGAGTTGGTGAGCAGTTCTTC.

The genes are TRBV4-1 and TRBJ1-5, with D perhaps TRBD1 (5 bases). CDR1 MGHRA and CDR2 YSYEKL come from the germline V gene. This CDR3 has 17 amino acids. The germline V and J ends were trimmed by 0 bases and 4 bases, with 16 bases remaining between them. The CDR3, as DNA: TGCGCCAGCAGCCAAGAATCGCAGGGAAGGGCTAATCAGCCCCAGCATTTT. This sequence encodes CASSQESQGRANQPQHF.

CDR3 sequence (DNA): TGTGCCTGGAGATCCAGCTACGAGCAGTACTTC. As protein: CAWRSSYEQYF. The J gene is TRBJ2-7, the V gene TRBV30; D unresolved. The V gene lost 3 bases and the J gene lost 3 bases, with 6 bases spanning the gap. CDR3 length: 11 amino acids. Germline loops: CDR1 GTSNPN, CDR2 SVGIG (reference sequence).

The chain recombines TRBV5-1 with TRBJ2-1; the match to TRBD1 covers 9 bases. V shed 4 bases, J shed 0 bases, and the junction held 5 bases outside the gene matches. Looked up from germline, CDR1 is SGHRS and CDR2 is YFSETQ. This CDR3 has 16 amino acids. This CDR3 reads CASSPQTGGSYNEQFF. The CDR3 nucleotides are TGCGCCAGCAGCCCCCAGACAGGGGGCTCCTACAATGAGCAGTTCTTC.

The chain employs TRBV29-1 and TRBJ2-2; 7 nucleotides line up with TRBD1. Germline V gene data show CDR1 as SQVTM and CDR2 as ANQGSEA. The CDR3 has 17 residues. Unmatched junction bases numbered 9, after V lost 2 bases and J lost 0 bases. The CDR3 protein is CSVELEPTGSNTGELFF. Written as DNA, the CDR3 is TGCAGCGTTGAACTCGAACCGACAGGGTCGAACACCGGGGAGCTGTTTTTT.